Presented here are 10 T cell receptor beta chains from one specimen sequenced in a study of T-cell reconstitution after alpha-beta-depleted transplantation in children. Unique molecular identifiers tagged the TCRbeta library. TCRdb re-analysed the PCR reads in MiXCR, keeping a single row per CDR3 protein. Of about 230,000 distinct CDR3 sequences in the sample, approximately 10% were seen once. This material consisted of PBMCs, taken before TCRalphabeta/CD19-depleted stem cell transplant. These receptors all stem from a child under three years old with acute myeloid leukemia, due to receive a stem cell transplant.

This clonotype was seen many times. V and J are TRBV20-1 and TRBJ2-1; the match to TRBD2 covers 7 bases. This CDR3 spans 14 amino acids. Germline CDR1 DFQATT, CDR2 SNEGSKA (reference sequence). The J segment lost 3 bases and the V segment lost 5 bases, leaving 7 bases of the junction unmatched. The CDR3 DNA reads as TGCAGTGCTGAACGACTAGCTATCTACAATGAGCAGTTCTTC. Its protein product is CSAERLAIYNEQFF.

This clonotype appeared many times. The CDR3 DNA follows: TGTGCCAGCAGTTCCACGGGACAGGGGGTCTACAATGAGCAGTTCTTC. This translates into CASSSTGQGVYNEQFF. This chain links TRBV6-5 with TRBJ2-1, with 11 bases identical to TRBD1. The ends lost 4 bases at V and 3 bases at J; junction bases unmatched: 5. This CDR3 has 16 residues. CDR1 and CDR2 from the germline V gene are MNHEY and SVGAGI.

This clonotype was recorded many times. The CDR3 coding sequence is TGTGCCAGCAGCTTAGTCCGGGAACCAAACACAGATACGCAGTATTTT. It encodes CASSLVREPNTDTQYF. The chain recombines TRBV7-8 with TRBJ2-3; possibly TRBD2 for D (5 bases). V dropped 1 base and J dropped 2 bases, with 13 bases sitting between them. The germline CDR1 and CDR2 sequences are SGHVS and FQNEAQ. The CDR3 runs 16 residues. Full variable domain (remainder filled in from reference TRBV7-8 and TRBJ2-3): GAGVSQSPRYKVAKRGQDVALRCDPISGHVSLFWYQQALGQGPEFLTYFQNEAQLDKSGLPSDRFFAERPEGSVSTLKIQRTQQEDSAVYLCASSLVREPNTDTQYFGPGTRLTVL.

Ten or more counts support this clonotype. The chain recombines TRBV4-2 with TRBJ2-7; 7 bases map to TRBD2. The CDR3 contains 16 residues. The germline V gene encodes CDR1 LGHNA and CDR2 YNFKEQ. J gave up 4 bases and V 0 bases, and 9 bases lay outside the gene matches. The CDR3 reads CASSQDITREGYEQYF. CDR3 nucleotides: TGTGCCAGCAGCCAAGATATAACGAGGGAGGGTTACGAGCAGTACTTC.

Ten or more counts support this clonotype. The rearrangement joins TRBV11-3 to TRBJ2-3; D may be TRBD1 or TRBD2 (8 bases each). This CDR3 contains 19 residues. V was clipped by 1 base and J by 3 bases, with 23 bases between them. CDR1 is SGHNT, CDR2 YENEEA, per germline. CDR3: CASSLVSQGAGGLTDTQYF. The CDR3 DNA is TGTGCCAGCAGCTTAGTTTCTCAGGGGGCGGGGGGTCTAACAGATACGCAGTATTTT. The whole variable domain, remainder taken from reference TRBV11-3 and TRBJ2-3, is EAGVVQSPRYKIIEKKQPVAFWCNPISGHNTLYWYLQNLGQGPELLIRYENEEAVDDSQLPKDRFSAERLKGVDSTLKIQPAELGDSAVYLCASSLVSQGAGGLTDTQYFGPGTRLTVL.

In the case of this clonotype: A much larger clone is a single base away; this may be a read error. The V call is TRBV11-2, the J call TRBJ2-2; no clear D gene. The CDR3 is 13 amino acids. Germline-derived CDR1 and CDR2 are SGHAT and FQNNGV. Here the CDR3 reads CAGSFGPAGELFF. Here the CDR3 DNA reads TGTGCCGGCAGCTTTGGGCCGGCCGGGGAGCTGTTTTTT. The full variable domain, rest sourced from reference TRBV11-2 and TRBJ2-2, is EAGVAQSPRYKIIEKRQSVAFWCNPISGHATLYWYQQILGQGPKLLIQFQNNGVVDDSQLPKDRFSAERLKGVDSTLKIQPAKLEDSAVYLCAGSFGPAGELFFGEGSRLTVL.

As to this clonotype: A much larger clone differs by one base, so this may be a read error. This sequence joins TRBV10-3 and TRBJ2-2, with TRBD2 as a possible D gene (6 bases). V lost 0 bases and J lost 9, with 14 bases in between. Germline CDR1 is ENHRY and CDR2 is SYGVKD. The CDR3 sequence is 15 residues long. The CDR3: CAISESSGGTRELFF. CDR3 in DNA: TGTGCCATCAGTGAGTCGAGTGGAGGGACCCGGGAGCTGTTTTTT.

In this sample, this clonotype turned up many times. The chain couples TRBV7-9 to TRBJ2-3; 11 bases line up with TRBD2. CDR1 and CDR2 (germline): SEHNR, FQNEAQ (reference sequence). Germline trimming cut 2 bases from V and 3 bases from J; bases unmatched to any gene: 1. This CDR3 region has 15 residues. The CDR3 bases are TGTGCCAGCAGCTTAACTAGCGGGGGAACAGATACGCAGTATTTT. Amino acid sequence: CASSLTSGGTDTQYF.

The chain couples TRBV6-2 or TRBV6-3 to TRBJ1-4; D is uncertain. Trimming removed 2 bases from V and 7 bases from J, with 14 bases in between. The germline CDR1 and CDR2 sequences are MNHEY and SVGEGT. This CDR3 contains 15 residues. DNA of the CDR3: TGTGCCAGCAGTTACGGGAGGAAGACGAGTGAAAAACTGTTTTTT. This sequence encodes CASSYGRKTSEKLFF.

A remark on this clonotype: Given a much more abundant clone one base away, this may be a read error. DNA of the CDR3: TGTACCAGCAGTTGGGCAGCGTACCAAGAGACCCAGTACTTC. Protein product: CTSSWAAYQETQYF. This rearrangement joins TRBV6-5 to TRBJ2-5; D is undetermined. The germline gives CDR1 MNHEY, CDR2 SVGAGI. The CDR3 is 14 amino acids.